This TCR beta chain was obtained from a study of blood T cell repertoires in COVID-19. On the study more broadly: The analysed material was cDNA or gDNA that came from T cells, B-cell-depleted T cells, or PBMCs.

The CDR3 extends over 13 amino acids. Germline V CDR1 and CDR2: KGHDR, SFDVKD. In the authors' workflow: Researchers report that nucleated cell counts were estimated from reference gene primer amplification. The repertoire was sequenced with immunoSEQ multiplex PCR; TCRdb's copy has only in-frame clones and lacks some. D and trimming were read from the DNA, whereas the V and J calls and clone size are those reported in that table. The table shows under 60,000 clones, with roughly 87% occurring only once. The V gene is TRBV24-1, the J gene TRBJ1-6; D is perhaps TRBD1 (6 bases). The sequencing input was peripheral blood. This TCR was recovered from a human donor with acute or convalescent COVID-19. The donor label of this sample is uncertain. CDR3 region: CAPTGTANSPLHF. The CDR3 nucleotides are TGTGCACCCACAGGGACGGCGAATTCACCCCTCCACTTT.